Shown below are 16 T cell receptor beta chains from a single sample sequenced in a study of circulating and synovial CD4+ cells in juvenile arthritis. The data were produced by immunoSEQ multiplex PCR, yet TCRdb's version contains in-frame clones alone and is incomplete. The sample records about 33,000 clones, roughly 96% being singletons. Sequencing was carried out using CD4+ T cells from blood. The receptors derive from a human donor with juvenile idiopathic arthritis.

CDR3 sequence (DNA): TGCGCCAGCAGCCAAGGAAGCAGGACTAGCACAGATACGCAGTATTTT. This codes for CASSQGSRTSTDTQYF. V gene TRBV4-3 combines with J gene TRBJ2-3, with D tentatively TRBD2 (5 bases). V lost 1 base to trimming and J lost 0 bases, with 11 bases between them. This CDR3 spans 16 amino acids. Looked up from germline, CDR1 is LGHNA and CDR2 is YSLEER.

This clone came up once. CDR3 in DNA: TGCAGTGCTAGTCGTTTCGATGAGCAGTTCTTC. This encodes CSASRFDEQFF. J is TRBJ2-1 and V is TRBV20-1; no clear D. CDR1 and CDR2 from the germline V gene are DFQATT and SNEGSKA (reference sequence). Between the trimmed V and J ends, which lost 3 bases and 8 bases, there was a span of 8 bases. The CDR3 has 11 residues.

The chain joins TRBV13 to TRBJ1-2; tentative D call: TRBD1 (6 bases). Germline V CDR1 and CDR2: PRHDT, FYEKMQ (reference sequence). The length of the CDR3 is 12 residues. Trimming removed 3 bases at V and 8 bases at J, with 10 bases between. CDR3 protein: CASSFQGKGYTF. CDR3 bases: TGTGCCAGCAGCTTCCAGGGGAAGGGCTACACCTTC.

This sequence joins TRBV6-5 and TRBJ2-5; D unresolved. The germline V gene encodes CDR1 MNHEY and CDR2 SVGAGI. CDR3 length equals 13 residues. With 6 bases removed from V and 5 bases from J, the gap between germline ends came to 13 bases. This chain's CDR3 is CASSSPGTETQYF. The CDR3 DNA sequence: TGTGCCAGCAGCTCCCCGGGTACGGAGACCCAGTACTTC.

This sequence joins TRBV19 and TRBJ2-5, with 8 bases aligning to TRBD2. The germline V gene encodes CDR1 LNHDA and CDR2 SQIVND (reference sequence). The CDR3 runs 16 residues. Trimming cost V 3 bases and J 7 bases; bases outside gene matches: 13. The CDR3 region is CASSMGIAGLAGTQYF. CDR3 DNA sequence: TGTGCCAGTAGTATGGGAATAGCGGGACTGGCGGGGACCCAGTACTTC.

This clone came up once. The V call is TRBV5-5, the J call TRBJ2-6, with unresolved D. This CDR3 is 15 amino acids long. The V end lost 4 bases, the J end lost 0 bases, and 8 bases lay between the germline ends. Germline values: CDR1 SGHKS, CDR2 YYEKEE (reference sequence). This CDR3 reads CASSRFGSGANVLTF. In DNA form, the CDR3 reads TGTGCCAGCAGCCGGTTTGGCTCTGGGGCCAACGTCCTGACTTTC.

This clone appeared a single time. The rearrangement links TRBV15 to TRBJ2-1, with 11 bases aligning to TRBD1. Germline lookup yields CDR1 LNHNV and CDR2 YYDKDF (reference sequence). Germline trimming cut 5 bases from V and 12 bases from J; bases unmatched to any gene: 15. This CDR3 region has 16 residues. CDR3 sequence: CATSANRDRGEIVQFF. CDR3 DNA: TGTGCCACCAGCGCCAACCGGGACAGGGGGGAGATTGTGCAGTTCTTC.

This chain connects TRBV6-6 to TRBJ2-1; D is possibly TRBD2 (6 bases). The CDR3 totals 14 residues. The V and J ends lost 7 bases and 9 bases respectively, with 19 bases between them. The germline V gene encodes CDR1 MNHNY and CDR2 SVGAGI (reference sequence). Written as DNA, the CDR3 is TGTGCCAGCAATTCAGAGGGAGGCACAAGTGAGCAGTTCTTC. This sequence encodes CASNSEGGTSEQFF.

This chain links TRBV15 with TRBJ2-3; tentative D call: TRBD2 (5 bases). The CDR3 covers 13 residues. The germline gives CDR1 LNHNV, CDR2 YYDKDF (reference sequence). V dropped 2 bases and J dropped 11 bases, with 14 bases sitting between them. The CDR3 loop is CATSRLEGIEQYF. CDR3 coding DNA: TGTGCCACCAGCAGACTTGAGGGAATTGAGCAGTATTTT.

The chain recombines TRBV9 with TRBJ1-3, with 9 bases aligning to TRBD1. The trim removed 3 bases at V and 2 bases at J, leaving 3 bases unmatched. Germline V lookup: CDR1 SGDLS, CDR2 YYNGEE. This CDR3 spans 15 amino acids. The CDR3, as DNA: TGTGCCAGCAGCGCGCGGGACAGGGCTGGAAACACCATATATTTT. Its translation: CASSARDRAGNTIYF.

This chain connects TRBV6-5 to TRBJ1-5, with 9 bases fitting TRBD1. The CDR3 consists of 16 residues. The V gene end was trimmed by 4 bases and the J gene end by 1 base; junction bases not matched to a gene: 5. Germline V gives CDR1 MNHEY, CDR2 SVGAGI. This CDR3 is CASSSRGTGSNQPQHF. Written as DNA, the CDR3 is TGTGCCAGCAGTTCACGCGGGACAGGGAGCAATCAGCCCCAGCATTTT.

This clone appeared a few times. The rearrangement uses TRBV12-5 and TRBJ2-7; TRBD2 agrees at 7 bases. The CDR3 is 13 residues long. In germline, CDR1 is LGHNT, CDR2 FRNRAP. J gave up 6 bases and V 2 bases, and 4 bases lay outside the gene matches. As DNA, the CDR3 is TGTGCTAGTGGTTTGTCTCAGCGGGGCGAGCAGTACTTC. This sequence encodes CASGLSQRGEQYF.

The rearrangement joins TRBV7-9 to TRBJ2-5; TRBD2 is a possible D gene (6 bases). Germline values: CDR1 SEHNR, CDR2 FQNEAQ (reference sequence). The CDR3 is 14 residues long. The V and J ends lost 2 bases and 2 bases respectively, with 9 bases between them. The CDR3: CASSLMGLQETQYF. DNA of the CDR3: TGTGCCAGCAGCTTAATGGGACTTCAAGAGACCCAGTACTTC.

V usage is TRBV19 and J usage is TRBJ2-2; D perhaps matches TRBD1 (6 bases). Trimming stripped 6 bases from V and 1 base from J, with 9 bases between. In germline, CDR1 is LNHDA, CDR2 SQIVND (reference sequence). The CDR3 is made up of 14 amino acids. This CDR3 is CASSTDRNTGELFF. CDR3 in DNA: TGTGCCAGTAGCACGGACAGGAACACCGGGGAGCTGTTTTTT.

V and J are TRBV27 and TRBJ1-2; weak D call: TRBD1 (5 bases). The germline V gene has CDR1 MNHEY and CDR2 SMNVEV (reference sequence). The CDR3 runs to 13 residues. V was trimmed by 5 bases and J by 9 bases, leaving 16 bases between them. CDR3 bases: TGTGCCAGCAGTCCCGCTGGGGGGTTGAGCTACACCTTC. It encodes CASSPAGGLSYTF.

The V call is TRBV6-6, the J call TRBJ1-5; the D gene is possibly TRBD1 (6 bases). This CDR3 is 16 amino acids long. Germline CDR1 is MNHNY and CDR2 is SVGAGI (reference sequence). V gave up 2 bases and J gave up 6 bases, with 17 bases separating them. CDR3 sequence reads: CASSYGRGGGGQPQHF. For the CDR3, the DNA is TGTGCCAGCAGTTACGGGCGTGGGGGGGGCGGTCAGCCCCAGCATTTT.